Listed here is a single T cell receptor beta chain. What it recognizes is unknown. CDR3 size: 19 residues. Trimming pared 0 bases from V and 0 bases from J, leaving 15 bases between. Germline CDR1 is SGHDN and CDR2 is FVKESK. The data are from a study of CD8 T cells in Susac syndrome. CD8+ and CD4+ blood T cells underwent TCR beta sequencing. Both CD4+ and CD8+ T cells were negatively isolated, and TEMRA cells underwent FACS enrichment. Reverse transcription of 0.5 to 1 ug RNA was carried out with random hexamers. The method of amplification for TCR beta CDR3 was immunoSEQ multiplex PCR, covering 54 Vbeta and 13 Jbeta. TCRdb reprocessed the immunoSEQ multiplex PCR reads with MiXCR, giving one entry per CDR3 protein. The data contain about 130,000 distinct CDR3 sequences, about 95% of them singletons. Study-level results: The study's TCR sequencing and HLA analysis drew on a certain number of individuals. That number was acknowledged as relatively small.

Source material: CD4+ T cells from PBMCs. V and J are TRBV14 and TRBJ2-6; tentatively, D is TRBD1 (6 bases). This sequence originates from a human donor in good health. CDR3 sequence (DNA): TGTGCCAGCAGCCAAGATCCCAGGACAGCCCTCTCTGGGGCCAACGTCCTGACTTTC. Encoded protein: CASSQDPRTALSGANVLTF. Looking up the rest from reference TRBV14 and TRBJ2-6 gives the full variable domain: EAGVTQFPSHSVIEKGQTVTLRCDPISGHDNLYWYRRVMGKEIKFLLHFVKESKQDESGMPNNRFLAERTGGTYSTLKVQPAELEDSGVYFCASSQDPRTALSGANVLTFGAGSRLTVL.